This T cell receptor (beta chain) was retrieved from a study of control samples from healthy donors and cancer patients. Deletions cut 7 bases from V and 2 bases from J, with 9 bases between. This CDR3 is built from 13 residues. This table comes from immunoSEQ multiplex PCR, and its TCRdb copy is limited to in-frame clones, with some not included. Of 50,000 or so clones in the sample, roughly 88% were seen once. The chain is built from TRBV12-3 or TRBV12-4 and TRBJ1-3, with TRBD1 as a possible D gene (6 bases). The sequenced sample consisted of blood. This sequence was found in a man between 50 and 59 years old in good health. In DNA, the CDR3 is TGTGCCAGCACCCAGGGGACTGGAAACACCATATATTTT. The encoded protein is CASTQGTGNTIYF.